These 29 T cell receptor beta chains came from one sample sequenced in a study of shared clonotypes between healthy human individuals. TCRdb's copy holds only in-frame clones and misses some; the assay was immunoSEQ multiplex PCR. This table has roughly 680,000 clones, 72% appearing once. The specimen sequenced was memory CD4+ T cells sorted from blood. Subset in this sample: CD45RA-negative fraction. These receptors all come from a woman in her twenties or thirties in good health.

A note on this clone: No conserved phenylalanine or tryptophan ends this CDR3, so it is likely a read error. No DNA is shown, since the ends of the CDR3 on it are uncertain; the CDR3 is the one TCRdb lists. The rearrangement links TRBV18 to TRBJ2-7; the listed D gene, TRBD2, was not tested against the DNA. Per germline, CDR1 KGHSH and CDR2 LQKENI. With termini counted, the CDR3 has 13 amino acids. Here the CDR3 reads CASSVGAGGPTIS.

V is TRBV7-8 and J is TRBJ1-5; 8 bases match TRBD1. The CDR3 consists of 16 residues. Trimming took 1 base from V and 4 from J; bases not matched to a gene: 6. Germline V lookup: CDR1 SGHVS, CDR2 FQNEAQ. This chain's CDR3 is CASSLEGWTGNQPQHF. The CDR3 DNA reads as TGTGCCAGCAGCTTAGAAGGTTGGACAGGGAATCAGCCCCAGCATTTT.

This clone was detected only once. This chain uses TRBV28 with TRBJ1-2, with 9 bases that match TRBD1. The CDR3 is 15 residues long. In germline, CDR1 is MDHEN, CDR2 SYDVKM. The junction had 15 bases not matched to a gene; V was cut back by 8 bases and J by 8 bases. CDR3 nucleotide sequence: TGTGCCAGCCTGACAGGGGGGGATAGTAGGGTCGGCTACACCTTC. This codes for CASLTGGDSRVGYTF.

The rearrangement joins TRBV6-5 to TRBJ1-5; TRBD1 matches at 7 bases. CDR3 size: 13 residues. Germline CDR1 reads MNHEY; CDR2 reads SVGAGI. Unmatched junction bases numbered 8, after V lost 6 bases and J lost 9 bases. CDR3 in amino acids: CASRQGRYWPQHF. The CDR3 nucleotides read TGTGCCAGCAGACAGGGGAGGTACTGGCCCCAGCATTTT.

This chain links TRBV28 with TRBJ2-7; 8 bases line up with TRBD2. CDR1 MDHEN and CDR2 SYDVKM come from the germline V gene. This CDR3 spans 18 amino acids. The junction had 17 bases not matched to a gene; V was cut back by 4 bases and J by 3 bases. CDR3 protein: CASSSSTLLAEMNYEQYF. In nucleotides, the CDR3 is TGTGCCAGCAGTTCAAGCACGCTACTAGCGGAGATGAACTACGAGCAGTACTTC.

The chain uses TRBV6-5 and TRBJ1-5, with 10 bases identical to TRBD1. This CDR3 is built from 13 residues. V shed 6 bases, J shed 6 bases, and the junction held 2 bases outside the gene matches. Germline CDR1 reads MNHEY; CDR2 reads SVGAGI. The CDR3 region is CASSDRGLQPQHF. CDR3 DNA: TGTGCCAGCAGCGACAGGGGGCTTCAGCCCCAGCATTTT.

In its sample, this clone was seen a few times. The chain carries TRBV29-1 and TRBJ1-2; D remains ambiguous. This CDR3 has 13 amino acids. CDR1 is SQVTM and CDR2 is ANQGSEA in the germline V gene. V dropped 1 base and J dropped 2 bases, with 8 bases sitting between them. For the CDR3, the DNA is TGCAGCGTTGAAGGGAGTGACAACTATGGCTACACCTTC. Translation: CSVEGSDNYGYTF.

This rearrangement joins TRBV6-5 to TRBJ1-3; D not certain. In germline, CDR1 is MNHEY, CDR2 SVGAGI. CDR3 length: 16 residues. V was clipped by 2 bases and J by 0 bases, with 11 bases between them. Written as DNA, the CDR3 is TGTGCCAGCAGTTACCAAACAGTCTCCTCTGGAAACACCATATATTTT. It is translated as CASSYQTVSSGNTIYF.

V is TRBV10-3 and J is TRBJ2-5; 7 positions agree with TRBD1. The CDR3 contains 14 residues. Germline assignment: CDR1 ENHRY and CDR2 SYGVKD. Unmatched junction bases numbered 5, after V lost 5 bases and J lost 2 bases. CDR3 in DNA: TGTGCCATCAGTAAGGACAGGCAGCAAGAGACCCAGTACTTC. Translation gives CAISKDRQQETQYF.

This clone was counted only a few times. The chain is built from TRBV5-1 and TRBJ2-7, with TRBD1 matching 9 bases. Germline CDR1 reads SGHRS; CDR2 reads YFSETQ. CDR3 length: 14 amino acids. With 8 bases clipped from V and 6 bases from J, the junction kept 12 bases outside the gene matches. The CDR3 loop reads CASYPGTGTLEQYF. CDR3 DNA: TGCGCCAGTTACCCCGGGACAGGGACACTCGAGCAGTACTTC. Full variable domain (remainder filled in from reference TRBV5-1 and TRBJ2-7): KAGVTQTPRYLIKTRGQQVTLSCSPISGHRSVSWYQQTPGQGLQFLFEYFSETQRNKGNFPGRFSGRQFSNSRSEMNVSTLELGDSALYLCASYPGTGTLEQYFGPGTRLTVT.

The genes are TRBV11-2 and TRBJ1-2; D unresolved. This CDR3 has 14 amino acids. V gave up 0 bases and J gave up 8 bases, with 13 bases separating them. Germline V gives CDR1 SGHAT, CDR2 FQNNGV. CDR3 loop: CASSLDRSLTGYTF. DNA of the CDR3: TGTGCCAGCAGCTTAGACCGCAGCCTCACCGGCTACACCTTC.

The CDR3 bases are TGTGCCAGTAGTATAGGGCAGGGTATGGCCGGGGAGCTGTTTTTT. This codes for CASSIGQGMAGELFF. The chain combines TRBV19 with TRBJ2-2; D is possibly TRBD1 (5 bases). This CDR3 comprises 15 residues. Trimming left V 1 base short and J 6 bases short, with 12 bases between. The germline V gene has CDR1 LNHDA and CDR2 SQIVND (reference sequence).

The V gene is TRBV18, the J gene TRBJ2-7; TRBD2 matches at 8 bases. The CDR3 has 18 residues. J gave up 2 bases and V 3 bases, and 15 bases lay outside the gene matches. The germline V gene has CDR1 KGHSH and CDR2 LQKENI. The CDR3 loop is CASSPMAVSGSSPYEQYF. As DNA, the CDR3 is TGTGCCAGCTCACCGATGGCAGTCAGCGGGAGCTCCCCCTACGAGCAGTACTTC.

CDR3 residues: CASSSRSTGGIKTQYF. CDR3 DNA: TGTGCCAGCAGCTCCCGATCGACAGGGGGCATAAAGACCCAGTACTTC. The chain has TRBV7-8 and TRBJ2-5; TRBD1 matches at 10 bases. The germline gives CDR1 SGHVS, CDR2 FQNEAQ. The CDR3 contains 16 residues. The J segment lost 6 bases and the V segment lost 4 bases, leaving 11 bases of the junction unmatched.

The chain has TRBV2 and TRBJ2-7; 7 positions match TRBD1. Trimming cost V 8 bases and J 3 bases; bases outside gene matches: 4. This CDR3 spans 12 amino acids. Germline lookup yields CDR1 SNHLY and CDR2 FYNNEI. The CDR3 is CASRQGFYEQYF. The CDR3 nucleotides are TGTGCCAGCCGACAGGGCTTCTACGAGCAGTACTTC.

This clone was observed a few times. Distinct nucleotide sequences in the sample also encode this CDR3. The V and J genes are TRBV18 and TRBJ2-7; D gene unclear. Germline V gene data show CDR1 as KGHSH and CDR2 as LQKENI. This CDR3 has 12 amino acids. V dropped 3 bases and J dropped 3 bases, with 6 bases sitting between them. The CDR3 DNA sequence: TGTGCCAGCTCACCCCGTGGCTACGAGCAGTACTTC. It encodes CASSPRGYEQYF.

The genes are TRBV28 and TRBJ1-5, with 8 bases aligning to TRBD1. The CDR3 runs 14 residues. Germline lookup yields CDR1 MDHEN and CDR2 SYDVKM. The trim removed 7 bases at V and 10 bases at J, leaving 12 bases unmatched. For the CDR3, the DNA is TGTGCCAGCAACGGCGGCAGGGGGCGCATACCCCAGCATTTT. Translation: CASNGGRGRIPQHF.

The chain joins TRBV5-1 to TRBJ2-7; 8 bases align to TRBD2. Unmatched junction bases numbered 9, after V lost 3 bases and J lost 4 bases. Germline lookup yields CDR1 SGHRS and CDR2 YFSETQ. CDR3 length: 15 residues. In DNA form, the CDR3 reads TGCGCCAGCAGCTATCTAAGCGGGAGAGAGTACGAGCAGTACTTC. Residues: CASSYLSGREYEQYF.

This clone was counted a few times. The CDR3 sequence is CASSQQGDTEAFF. CDR3 sequence (DNA): TGTGCCAGCAGCCAGCAAGGAGACACTGAAGCTTTCTTT. The rearrangement links TRBV11-1 to TRBJ1-1; D unclear. Germline values: CDR1 SGHAT, CDR2 FQDESV (reference sequence). The V end lost 5 bases, the J end lost 3 bases, and 10 bases lay between the germline ends. The CDR3 extends over 13 amino acids.

This chain uses TRBV11-2 with TRBJ2-1, with D hard to call. The V and J ends lost 3 bases and 5 bases respectively, with 14 bases between them. The CDR3 runs to 15 residues. Germline CDR1 SGHAT, CDR2 FQNNGV. The DNA of the CDR3 is TGTGCCAGCAGCTTTACTGGCGTGGTTCACAATGAGCAGTTCTTC. Translation gives CASSFTGVVHNEQFF.

The chain joins TRBV5-1 to TRBJ1-3; D gene uncertain. From germline, CDR1 is SGHRS and CDR2 YFSETQ. The CDR3 runs 17 residues. Between the trimmed V and J ends, which lost 6 bases and 0 bases, there was a span of 19 bases. CDR3 nucleotide sequence: TGCGCCAGCACCGAATTGGGAAGTACAAACTCTGGAAACACCATATATTTT. Its translation is CASTELGSTNSGNTIYF.

This clone appeared once. This sequence joins TRBV30 and TRBJ2-3; no firm D call. V dropped 4 bases and J dropped 4 bases, with 9 bases sitting between them. This CDR3 comprises 12 residues. CDR1 and CDR2 from the germline V gene are GTSNPN and SVGIG (reference sequence). The CDR3 reads CAWTPGSDTQYF. CDR3 coding DNA: TGTGCCTGGACCCCCGGATCAGATACGCAGTATTTT.

The V and J genes are TRBV4-2 and TRBJ2-7; D is unresolved. The CDR3 contains 13 residues. Trimming cost V 1 base and J 4 bases, with 8 bases left between them. Germline V gene data show CDR1 as LGHNA and CDR2 as YNFKEQ. The CDR3 DNA reads as TGTGCCAGCAGCCAAGTCCTTCGGTACGAGCAGTACTTC. Residues: CASSQVLRYEQYF.

As to this clone: The same CDR3 arises from other DNA sequences in this sample as well. The rearrangement uses TRBV5-1 and TRBJ2-7, with D tentatively TRBD2 (5 bases). Trimming left V 2 bases short and J 7 bases short, with 13 bases between. The CDR3 has 13 residues. Per the germline V gene, CDR1 is SGHRS and CDR2 is YFSETQ. CDR3 DNA: TGCGCCAGCAGCTTTGGCCAAACGGGGGAGCAGTACTTC. Encoded protein: CASSFGQTGEQYF.

The chain combines TRBV19 with TRBJ2-1, with TRBD2 matching over 9 bases. Trimming took 7 bases from V and 7 from J; bases not matched to a gene: 11. Germline V gene lookup returns CDR1 LNHDA and CDR2 SQIVND (reference sequence). The CDR3 loop spans 15 amino acids. As DNA, the CDR3 is TGTGCCAGTACCAAGACTAGCGGAGACCTTAATGAGCAGTTCTTC. Translating it yields CASTKTSGDLNEQFF.

This clone was detected only once. In nucleotides, the CDR3 is TGCGCCAGCAGCTTGTCGGGGGCTACAGATACGCAGTATTTT. Translated: CASSLSGATDTQYF. This chain connects TRBV5-1 to TRBJ2-3; the D gene could be TRBD1 or TRBD2 (6 bases each). The CDR3 runs 14 residues. The V gene's germline CDR1 is SGHRS and CDR2 YFSETQ. The V and J ends lost 1 base and 3 bases respectively, with 9 bases between them.

This clone showed up many times. The same CDR3 is also encoded by other DNA sequences in this sample. The rearrangement uses TRBV5-1 and TRBJ2-1; 7 nucleotides line up with TRBD1. The CDR3 sequence is 15 residues long. The ends lost 4 bases at V and 2 bases at J; junction bases unmatched: 6. Germline CDR1 SGHRS, CDR2 YFSETQ. The CDR3, as DNA: TGCGCCAGCAGCCCAACAGGGGTCCCCTACAATGAGCAGTTCTTC. Its protein product is CASSPTGVPYNEQFF.

This clone was picked up a small number of times. Other nucleotide sequences in the sample specify the same CDR3. This chain links TRBV27 with TRBJ1-2; 8 bases are a match to TRBD1. Germline CDR1 reads MNHEY; CDR2 reads SMNVEV (reference sequence). The CDR3 loop spans 12 amino acids. With V trimmed by 5 bases and J by 4 bases, 0 bases remained unmatched. The CDR3 DNA sequence: TGTGCCAGCAGTGGACAGGGCTATGGCTACACCTTC. Protein: CASSGQGYGYTF.

The gene calls are TRBV28 and TRBJ1-1; D remains unclear. Germline CDR1 and CDR2: MDHEN and SYDVKM. The CDR3 loop spans 13 amino acids. V dropped 3 bases and J dropped 3 bases, with 8 bases sitting between them. The CDR3 DNA reads TGTGCCAGCAGTTTTAGGGTTTACACTGAAGCTTTCTTT. Amino acids: CASSFRVYTEAFF.